This T cell receptor beta chain was found in a study of blood T cells in healthy people across ages. Overall study findings and caveats: Donors of long life had a larger count of naive CD4+ cells and greater diversity than aged donors. What prevented conclusive comparison of naive and antigen-experienced cells was that PBMCs were unsorted.

PCR was performed a second time for roughly 7 to 11 cycles using a sample-barcoded 5' primer and a J-beta primer mix. TCRdb re-called the 5' RACE reads through MiXCR, storing one row per CDR3 protein. The sample records fewer than 2,000,000 distinct CDR3 sequences, more than 35% being singletons. In terms of origin and age, donors were healthy Caucasian individuals from Russia aged 6 to 90. Concerning this clonotype: As yet, its antigen is unknown.

V dropped 4 bases and J dropped 10 bases, with 11 bases sitting between them. CDR1 SGHTA and CDR2 FQGTGA come from the germline V gene. The length of the CDR3 is 13 residues. V gene TRBV7-3 combines with J gene TRBJ1-6, with a weak D call TRBD1 (6 bases). This receptor was obtained from a human donor in good health. The sample was blood. Here the CDR3 DNA reads TGTGCCAGCAGCTCAGGGGTCGGCTCACCCCTCCACTTT. Translated, it gives CASSSGVGSPLHF.